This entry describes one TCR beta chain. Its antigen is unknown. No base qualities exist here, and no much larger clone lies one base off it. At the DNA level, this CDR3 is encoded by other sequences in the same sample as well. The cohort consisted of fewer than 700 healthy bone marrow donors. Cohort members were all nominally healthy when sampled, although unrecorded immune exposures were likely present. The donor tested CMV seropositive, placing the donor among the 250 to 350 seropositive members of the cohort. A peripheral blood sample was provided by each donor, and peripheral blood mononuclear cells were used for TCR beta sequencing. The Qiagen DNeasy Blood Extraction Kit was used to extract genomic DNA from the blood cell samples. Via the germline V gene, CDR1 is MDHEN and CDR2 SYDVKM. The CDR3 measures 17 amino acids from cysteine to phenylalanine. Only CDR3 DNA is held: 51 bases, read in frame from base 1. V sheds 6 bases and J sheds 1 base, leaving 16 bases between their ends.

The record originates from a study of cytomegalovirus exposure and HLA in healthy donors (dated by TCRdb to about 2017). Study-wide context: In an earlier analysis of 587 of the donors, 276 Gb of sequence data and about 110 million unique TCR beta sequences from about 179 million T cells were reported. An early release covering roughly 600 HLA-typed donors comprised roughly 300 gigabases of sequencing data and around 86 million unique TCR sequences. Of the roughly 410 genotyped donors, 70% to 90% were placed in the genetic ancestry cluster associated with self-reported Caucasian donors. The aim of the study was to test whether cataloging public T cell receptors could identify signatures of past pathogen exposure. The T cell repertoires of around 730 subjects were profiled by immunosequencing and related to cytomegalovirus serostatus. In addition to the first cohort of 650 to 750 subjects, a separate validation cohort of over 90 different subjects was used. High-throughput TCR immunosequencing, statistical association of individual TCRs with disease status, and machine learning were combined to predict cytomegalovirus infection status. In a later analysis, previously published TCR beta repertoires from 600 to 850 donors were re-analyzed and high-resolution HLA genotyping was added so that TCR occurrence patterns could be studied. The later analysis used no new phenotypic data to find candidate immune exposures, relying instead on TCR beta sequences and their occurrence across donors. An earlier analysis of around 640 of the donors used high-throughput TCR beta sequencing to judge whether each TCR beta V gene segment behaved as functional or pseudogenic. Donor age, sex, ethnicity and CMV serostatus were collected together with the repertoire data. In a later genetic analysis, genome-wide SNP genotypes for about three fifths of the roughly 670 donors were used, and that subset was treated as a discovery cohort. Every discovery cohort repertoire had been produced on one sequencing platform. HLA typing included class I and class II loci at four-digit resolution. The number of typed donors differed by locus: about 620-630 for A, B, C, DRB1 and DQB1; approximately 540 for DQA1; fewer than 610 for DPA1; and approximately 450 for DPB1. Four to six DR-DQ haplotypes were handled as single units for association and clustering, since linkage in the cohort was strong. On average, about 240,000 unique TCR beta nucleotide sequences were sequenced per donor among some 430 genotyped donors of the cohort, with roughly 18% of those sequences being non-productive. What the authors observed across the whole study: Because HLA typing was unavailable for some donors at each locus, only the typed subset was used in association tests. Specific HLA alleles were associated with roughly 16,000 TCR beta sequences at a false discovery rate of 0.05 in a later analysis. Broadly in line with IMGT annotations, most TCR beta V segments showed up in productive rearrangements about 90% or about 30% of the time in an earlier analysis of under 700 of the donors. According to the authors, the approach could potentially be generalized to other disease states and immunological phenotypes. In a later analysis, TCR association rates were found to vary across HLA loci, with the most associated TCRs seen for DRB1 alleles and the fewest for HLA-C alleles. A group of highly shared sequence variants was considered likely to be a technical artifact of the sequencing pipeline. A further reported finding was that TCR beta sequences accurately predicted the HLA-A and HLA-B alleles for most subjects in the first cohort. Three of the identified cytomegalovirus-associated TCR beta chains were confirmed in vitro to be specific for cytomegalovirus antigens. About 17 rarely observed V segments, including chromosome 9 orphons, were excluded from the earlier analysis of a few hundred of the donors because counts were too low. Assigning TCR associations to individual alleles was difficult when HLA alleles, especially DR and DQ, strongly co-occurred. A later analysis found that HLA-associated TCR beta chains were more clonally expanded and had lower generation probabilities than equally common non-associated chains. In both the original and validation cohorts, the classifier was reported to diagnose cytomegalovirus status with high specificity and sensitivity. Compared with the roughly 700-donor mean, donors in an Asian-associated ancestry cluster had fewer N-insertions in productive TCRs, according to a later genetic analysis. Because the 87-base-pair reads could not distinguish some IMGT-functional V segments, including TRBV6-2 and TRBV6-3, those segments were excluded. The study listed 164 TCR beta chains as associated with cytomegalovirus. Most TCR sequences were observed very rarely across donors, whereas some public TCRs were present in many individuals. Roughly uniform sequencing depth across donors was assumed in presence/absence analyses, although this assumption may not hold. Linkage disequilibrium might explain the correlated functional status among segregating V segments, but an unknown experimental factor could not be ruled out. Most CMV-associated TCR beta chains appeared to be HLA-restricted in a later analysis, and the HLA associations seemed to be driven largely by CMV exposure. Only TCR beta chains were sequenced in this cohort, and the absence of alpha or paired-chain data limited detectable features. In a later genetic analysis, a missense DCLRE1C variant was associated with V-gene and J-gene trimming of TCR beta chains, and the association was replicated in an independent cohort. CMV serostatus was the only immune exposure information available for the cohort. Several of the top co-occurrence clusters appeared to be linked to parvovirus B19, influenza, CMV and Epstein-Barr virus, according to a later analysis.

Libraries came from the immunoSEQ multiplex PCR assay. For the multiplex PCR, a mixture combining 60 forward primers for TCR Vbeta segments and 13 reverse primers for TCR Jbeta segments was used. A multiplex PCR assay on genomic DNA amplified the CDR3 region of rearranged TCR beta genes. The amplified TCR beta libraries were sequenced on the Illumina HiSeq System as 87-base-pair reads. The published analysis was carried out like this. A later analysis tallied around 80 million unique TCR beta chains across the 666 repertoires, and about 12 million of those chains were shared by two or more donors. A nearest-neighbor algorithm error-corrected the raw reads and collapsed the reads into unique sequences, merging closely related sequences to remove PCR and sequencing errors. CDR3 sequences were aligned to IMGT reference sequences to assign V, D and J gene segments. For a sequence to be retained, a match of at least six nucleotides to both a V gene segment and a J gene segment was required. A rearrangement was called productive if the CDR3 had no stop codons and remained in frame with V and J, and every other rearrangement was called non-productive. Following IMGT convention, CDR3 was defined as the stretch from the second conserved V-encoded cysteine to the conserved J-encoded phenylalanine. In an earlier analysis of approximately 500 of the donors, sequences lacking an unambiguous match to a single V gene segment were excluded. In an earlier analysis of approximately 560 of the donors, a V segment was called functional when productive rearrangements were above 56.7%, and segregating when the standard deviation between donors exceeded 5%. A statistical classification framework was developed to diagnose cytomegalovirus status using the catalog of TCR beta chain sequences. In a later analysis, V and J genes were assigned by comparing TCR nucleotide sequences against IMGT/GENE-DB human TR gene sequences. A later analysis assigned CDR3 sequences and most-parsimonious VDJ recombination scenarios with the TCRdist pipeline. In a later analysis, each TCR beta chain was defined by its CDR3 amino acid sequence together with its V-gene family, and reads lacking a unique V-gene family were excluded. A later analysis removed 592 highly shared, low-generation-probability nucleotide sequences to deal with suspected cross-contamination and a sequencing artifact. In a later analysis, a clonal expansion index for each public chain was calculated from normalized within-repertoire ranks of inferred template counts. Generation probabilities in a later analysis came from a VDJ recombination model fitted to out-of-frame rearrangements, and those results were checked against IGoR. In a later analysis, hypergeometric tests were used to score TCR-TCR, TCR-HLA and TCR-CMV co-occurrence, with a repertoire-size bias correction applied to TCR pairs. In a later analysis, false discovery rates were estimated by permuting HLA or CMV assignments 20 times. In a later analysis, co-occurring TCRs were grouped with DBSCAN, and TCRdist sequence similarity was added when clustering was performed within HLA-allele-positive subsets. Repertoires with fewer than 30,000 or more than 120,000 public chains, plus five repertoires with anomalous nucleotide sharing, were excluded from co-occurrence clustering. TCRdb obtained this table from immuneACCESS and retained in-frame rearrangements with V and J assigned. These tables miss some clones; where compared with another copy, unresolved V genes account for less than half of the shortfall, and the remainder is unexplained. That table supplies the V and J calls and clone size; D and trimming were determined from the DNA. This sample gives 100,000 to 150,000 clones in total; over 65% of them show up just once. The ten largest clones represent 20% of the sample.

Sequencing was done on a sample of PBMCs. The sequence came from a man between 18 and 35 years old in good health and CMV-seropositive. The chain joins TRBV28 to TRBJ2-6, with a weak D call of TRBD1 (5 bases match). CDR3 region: CASSFDKWTSGANVLTF. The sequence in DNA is TGTGCCAGCAGCTTTGATAAGTGGACATCTGGGGCCAACGTCCTGACTTTC.